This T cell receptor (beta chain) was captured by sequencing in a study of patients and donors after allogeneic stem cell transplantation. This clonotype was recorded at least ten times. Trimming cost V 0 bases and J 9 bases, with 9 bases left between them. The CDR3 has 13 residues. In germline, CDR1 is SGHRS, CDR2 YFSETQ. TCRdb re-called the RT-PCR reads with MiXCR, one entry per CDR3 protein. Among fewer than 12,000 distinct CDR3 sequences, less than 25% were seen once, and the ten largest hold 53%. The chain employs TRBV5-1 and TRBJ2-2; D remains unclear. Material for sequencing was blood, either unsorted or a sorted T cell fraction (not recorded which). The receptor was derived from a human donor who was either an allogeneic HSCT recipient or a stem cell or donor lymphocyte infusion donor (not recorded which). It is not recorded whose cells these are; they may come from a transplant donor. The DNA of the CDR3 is TGCGCCAGCAGCTTGGGCGCCAAGAGGGAGCTGTTTTTT. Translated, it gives CASSLGAKRELFF.